The clone carrying this T cell receptor beta chain has more than one count but fewer than ten. The sample comes from a study of blood T cells in healthy people across ages. A second PCR, run for roughly 6 to 11 cycles, used a sample-barcoded 5' primer plus a J-beta primer mix. TCRdb ran MiXCR on the 5' RACE reads and lists one entry per CDR3 protein. Of 1.2 million to 1.5 million distinct CDR3 sequences detected, around 59% appear once; the ten largest clones hold under 8.5%. The CDR3 runs 13 residues. Germline values: CDR1 SQVTM, CDR2 ANQGSEA. V dropped 3 bases and J dropped 8 bases, with 14 bases sitting between them. Donors gave around 9.3 milliliters of peripheral blood apiece.

The receptor was derived from a man between 18 and 29 years old in good health. Sequenced material: blood. J is TRBJ2-1 and V is TRBV29-1; a possible D gene is TRBD1 (6 bases). CDR3: CSVDNRDRDEQFF. Here the CDR3 DNA reads TGCAGCGTTGATAACAGGGACCGCGATGAGCAGTTCTTC.